The present T cell receptor (beta chain) was sequenced within a study of OX40 agonist ivuxolimab in advanced cancers. Study as a whole: Melanoma, hepatocellular carcinoma, head and neck or renal cell cancer occurred in dose-escalation patients.

The data were produced by immunoSEQ multiplex PCR, yet TCRdb's version contains in-frame clones alone and is incomplete. This sample yields about 68,000 clones, of which approximately 91% are seen a single time; about 0.3% belongs to the top ten. This CDR3 is 15 amino acids long. Germline CDR1 MNHNY, CDR2 SVGAGI (reference sequence). V lost 6 bases, J lost 1 base, and 15 bases lay in between. This clone has just one count. Its antigen is undetermined. Study conclusions and caveats: Relative to CD4+ cells, CD8+ T cells on average had more expanded clones. CD4+ and CD8+ blood T cells expanded clonally by week 6 at 0.1 to 3.0 mg/kg. Partial responders receiving 0.1-3.0 mg/kg showed among the lowest clonal expansion.

The source is an adult with an advanced solid tumor such as melanoma, head and neck, liver or kidney cancer. This sequence joins TRBV6-6 and TRBJ1-1, with D maybe TRBD1 (5 bases). The starting material was CD4+ or CD8+ T cells sorted from blood, obtained in a trial of the OX40 agonist ivuxolimab. The DNA of the CDR3 is TGTGCCAGCAGACCCGGGTCGGACACGAACACTGAAGCTTTCTTT. Its protein is CASRPGSDTNTEAFF.